A selection of T cell receptor beta chains follows, all from one sample in a study of blood T cell repertoires in COVID-19. The method was immunoSEQ multiplex PCR; TCRdb's version includes in-frame clones alone and lacks a portion of them. Of under 150,000 clones listed, just under 90% are singletons. Sample: peripheral blood. The receptors were gathered from a woman in her forties with acute or convalescent COVID-19. Each CDR3 is given with its conserved first and last residue. D genes are given only for firm matches. Size tells how often a clone was seen (once, few, many) or the class of an expanded clone, and some rows leave it out.

v_call,j_call,d_call,clone_size,cdr3_aa,cdr3_nt
TRBV28,TRBJ1-4,-,-,CASSPRGATNEKLFF,TGTGCCAGCAGTCCGCGGGGTGCAACTAATGAAAAACTGTTTTTT
TRBV28,TRBJ2-5,TRBD1,once,CASSSPGTGGMETQYF,TGTGCCAGCAGTTCCCCCGGGACAGGGGGCATGGAGACCCAGTACTTC
TRBV11-2,TRBJ1-2,-,-,CASSLGQYGYTF,TGTGCCAGCAGCTTGGGACAATATGGCTACACCTTC
TRBV6-1,TRBJ1-4,-,-,CASSDRTRLANEKLFF,TGTGCCAGCAGTGATAGGACAAGGTTAGCTAATGAAAAACTGTTTTTT
TRBV7-2,TRBJ1-2,-,-,CASTPDGVYGYTF,TGTGCCAGCACCCCCGACGGAGTCTATGGCTACACCTTC
TRBV7-2,TRBJ1-6,-,once,CASSLGEGHGALHF,TGTGCCAGCAGCTTAGGGGAGGGACACGGGGCCCTCCACTTT
TRBV4-3,TRBJ1-4,-,few,CASSQDGGANEKLFF,TGCGCCAGCAGCCAAGATGGAGGGGCTAATGAAAAACTGTTTTTT
TRBV12-5,TRBJ2-7,-,-,CASGPGTYEQYF,TGTGCTAGTGGGCCGGGAACCTACGAGCAGTACTTC
TRBV2,TRBJ2-1,TRBD2,-,CASRISGRASGNEQFF,TGTGCCAGCAGGATTAGCGGGAGGGCCTCGGGTAATGAGCAGTTCTTC
TRBV25-1,TRBJ2-6,TRBD2,-,CASSPRGGTRSGANVLTF,TGTGCCAGCAGCCCCCGGGGAGGGACCCGCTCTGGGGCCAACGTCCTGACTTTC
TRBV6-2/TRBV6-3,TRBJ1-4,-,-,CASSRQAFNEKLFF,TGTGCCAGCAGTCGACAGGCTTTTAATGAAAAACTGTTTTTT
TRBV10-3,TRBJ2-2,TRBD2,few,CAISATSPSNTGELFF,TGTGCCATCAGTGCGACTAGCCCCTCGAACACCGGGGAGCTGTTTTTT
TRBV25-1,TRBJ2-1,TRBD2,-,CASSLRSGGGNEQFF,TGTGCCAGCAGCCTCCGGAGCGGGGGGGGGAATGAGCAGTTCTTC
TRBV12-3/TRBV12-4,TRBJ1-2,TRBD1,-,CASSLTGEYGYTF,TGTGCCAGCAGTTTGACAGGGGAATATGGCTACACCTTC
TRBV19,TRBJ2-7,TRBD2,-,CASSSGTSGTYEQYF,TGTGCCAGTAGTTCTGGGACTAGCGGGACATACGAGCAGTACTTC
TRBV24-1,TRBJ2-1,-,-,CATSDSGPLSEQFF,TGTGCCACCAGTGATTCTGGGCCGCTGAGTGAGCAGTTCTTC
TRBV18,TRBJ1-4,-,once,CASSPREGVNEKLFF,TGTGCCAGCTCCCCCCGGGAGGGGGTGAATGAAAAACTGTTTTTT
TRBV3-1/TRBV3-2,TRBJ2-6,-,-,CASSQDRFSGANVLTF,TGTGCCAGCAGCCAAGATCGGTTCTCTGGGGCCAACGTCCTGACTTTC
TRBV6-1,TRBJ2-1,TRBD2,-,CASSESAGGEQFF,TGTGCCAGCAGTGAATCAGCGGGGGGGGAGCAGTTCTTC
TRBV19,TRBJ1-1,TRBD1,-,CASSTTGQGTEAFF,TGTGCCAGTAGTACGACAGGGCAGGGTACTGAAGCTTTCTTT
TRBV18,TRBJ2-7,TRBD2,-,CASSPPSSGSDEQYF,TGTGCCAGCTCACCACCTAGTAGCGGGAGCGACGAGCAGTACTTC
TRBV4-3,TRBJ1-3,-,once,CASSQDKGSSGNTIYF,TGCGCCAGCAGCCAAGATAAAGGGAGCTCTGGAAACACCATATATTTT
TRBV18,TRBJ1-2,TRBD1,-,CASSRDRNGYTF,TGTGCCAGCTCACGGGACAGGAACGGCTACACCTTC
TRBV6-4,TRBJ2-7,-,-,CASSGGPTFRGEQYF,TGTGCCAGCAGCGGAGGGCCTACCTTCAGGGGGGAGCAGTACTTC
TRBV12-2,TRBJ2-7,-,-,CASRPRNIRGSYEQYF,TGTGCAAGTCGCCCCAGGAATATCCGGGGCTCCTACGAGCAGTACTTC
TRBV12-3/TRBV12-4,TRBJ1-2,TRBD1,-,CASSGQGYYGYTF,TGTGCCAGCAGTGGACAGGGTTACTATGGCTACACCTTC
TRBV4-3,TRBJ1-2,-,-,CASSQDRQVPHGYTF,TGCGCCAGCAGCCAAGATAGGCAGGTCCCCCATGGCTACACCTTC
TRBV29-1,TRBJ1-2,TRBD1,-,CSVEGTGGYGGYTF,TGCAGCGTTGAAGGGACAGGGGGTTACGGTGGCTACACCTTC
TRBV7-9,TRBJ2-7,TRBD1,-,CASSLGQVSYEQYF,TGTGCCAGCAGCTTGGGACAGGTCTCCTACGAGCAGTACTTC
TRBV10-3,TRBJ1-2,TRBD1,-,CAISESRQGPNYGYTF,TGTGCCATCAGTGAGTCGAGACAGGGACCTAACTATGGCTACACCTTC
TRBV20-1,TRBJ1-1,-,-,CSASLNTEAFF,TGCAGTGCTAGCCTCAACACTGAAGCTTTCTTT
TRBV6-1,TRBJ1-5,TRBD1,-,CASSERRAGGLFQPQHF,TGTGCCAGCAGTGAACGAAGGGCAGGGGGTTTGTTTCAGCCCCAGCATTTT
TRBV16,TRBJ1-4,-,few,CASSQLRGQFNEKLFF,TGTGCCAGCAGCCAATTAAGAGGACAGTTCAATGAAAAACTGTTTTTT
TRBV15,TRBJ2-5,-,-,CATSKRGKEETQYF,TGTGCCACCAGCAAACGGGGGAAAGAAGAGACCCAGTACTTC
TRBV5-6,TRBJ2-1,TRBD2,-,CASSQLAGGPGEQFF,TGTGCCAGCAGCCAACTAGCGGGGGGGCCCGGGGAGCAGTTCTTC
TRBV6-5,TRBJ1-1,-,-,CASSYSTLNTEAFF,TGTGCCAGCAGTTACTCGACTCTGAACACTGAAGCTTTCTTT
TRBV13,TRBJ1-2,-,-,CASSRRDIYGYTF,TGTGCCAGCAGCCGCCGGGACATCTATGGCTACACCTTC
TRBV24-1,TRBJ2-1,-,-,CATSDVGGGGEQFF,TGTGCCACCAGTGATGTGGGGGGAGGGGGTGAGCAGTTCTTC
TRBV6-6,TRBJ1-2,-,-,CASSYQGSGYTF,TGTGCCAGCAGTTATCAGGGGTCTGGCTACACCTTC
TRBV5-1,TRBJ2-2,-,-,CASSLSSVTGELFF,TGCGCCAGCAGCTTATCGAGCGTTACCGGGGAGCTGTTTTTT
TRBV7-6,TRBJ2-7,-,-,CASSSYGGFTYEQYF,TGTGCCAGCAGCTCCTATGGCGGTTTTACATACGAGCAGTACTTC
TRBV3-1/TRBV3-2,TRBJ2-6,TRBD2,-,CASSPGLAGANVLTF,TGTGCCAGCAGCCCCGGACTAGCTGGGGCCAACGTCCTGACTTTC